This entry concerns a single T cell receptor beta chain. Authors' data handling: Counts of nucleated cells, estimated from reference gene primer amplification, were obtained. TCRdb's table, derived via immunoSEQ multiplex PCR, lists solely in-frame clones and lacks some. The V and J calls and the clone size are those of that table, but D and trimming were determined from the DNA. The sample lists about 190,000 clones, 70% to 85% occurring once. This entry is derived from a study of blood T cell repertoires in COVID-19. After removal of 9 bases from V and 6 bases from J, the junction contained 9 bases not matched to a gene. This CDR3 comprises 14 residues. CDR1 is SNHLY, CDR2 FYNNEI, per germline. Individuals drawn from around 24 US areas were roughly 18 to 89 years old. Participants' own reports of clinical history determined their cohort assignment.

V gene TRBV2 combines with J gene TRBJ2-1, with TRBD2 matching over 9 bases. This clonotype originated in a woman aged 50 to 60 who had recovered from COVID-19. The material sequenced was PBMCs or T cells enriched from blood (not recorded which). The CDR3: CARRSGSGGNEQFF. The CDR3 DNA is TGTGCCAGGCGGTCAGGTAGCGGGGGCAATGAGCAGTTCTTC.